The T cell receptor (beta chain) described here comes from a study of naive and memory T cell subsets. Ligated cDNA underwent four rounds of PCR with nested alpha and beta constant region primers and SP2. Reverse transcription of blood and skin TCR RNA was primed at alpha and beta constant regions. TCRdb recomputed calls from the 5' RACE reads with MiXCR, one row per CDR3 protein. This table holds 56,000 or so distinct CDR3 sequences, under 10% found once. This clonotype was seen ten or more times. A UMI-containing oligonucleotide was joined by 3' ligation to the TCR cDNA template. Adult healthy volunteers gave 2.5 ml peripheral blood for whole-blood RNA. Cells were not sorted; total RNA input targeted about 1 to 1000 ng. CDR1 is LGHNA and CDR2 is YSLEER in the germline V gene. Trimming left V 4 bases short and J 6 bases short, with 19 bases between. CDR3 length: 15 residues.

The TCR sequence derives from a female donor in good health. The chain couples TRBV4-3 to TRBJ2-7, with D possibly matching TRBD1 (5 bases). CDR3 sequence: CASSLQGRGVGEQYF. The CDR3 bases are TGCGCCAGCAGCCTCCAGGGAAGGGGTGTGGGCGAGCAGTACTTC.